This T cell receptor (beta chain) was recorded in a study of blood T cell repertoires in COVID-19. For the study at large: Acute-phase and convalescent COVID-19 samples originated in the United States, Italy and Spain. PBMCs, B-cell-depleted T cells, or T cells provided the cDNA or gDNA that made up the material.

Authors' analysis steps: Nucleated cell counts were estimated from reference gene primer amplification. Assay: immunoSEQ multiplex PCR; the TCRdb copy retains only in-frame clones and omits some. V and J calls and clone size follow that table, whereas D and trimming were derived from the DNA. The table includes more than 85,000 clones, 90% to 95% detected once. This clone was picked up one time. CDR1 and CDR2 (germline): WNHNN, SYGVQD (reference sequence). V shed 4 bases and J shed 1 base, with 9 bases lying between them. This CDR3 comprises 14 residues. The specimen sequenced was peripheral blood. This TCR derives from a man aged 60 to 69 with acute or convalescent COVID-19. This sequence joins TRBV10-1 and TRBJ2-3; D unclear. CDR3 in DNA: TGCGCCAGCAGTGCCCGTTTCCGCACAGATACGCAGTATTTT. Translation: CASSARFRTDTQYF.